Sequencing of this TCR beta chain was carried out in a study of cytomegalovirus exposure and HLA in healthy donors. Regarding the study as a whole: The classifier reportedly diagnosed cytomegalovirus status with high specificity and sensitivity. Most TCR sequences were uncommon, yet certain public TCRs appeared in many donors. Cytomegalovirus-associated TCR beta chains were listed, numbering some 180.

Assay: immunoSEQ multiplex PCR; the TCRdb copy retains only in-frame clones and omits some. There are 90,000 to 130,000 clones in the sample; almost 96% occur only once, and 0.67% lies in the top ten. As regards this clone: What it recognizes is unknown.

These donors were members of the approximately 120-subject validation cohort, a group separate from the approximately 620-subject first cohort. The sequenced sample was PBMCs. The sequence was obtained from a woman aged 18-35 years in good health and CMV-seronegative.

CDR3 in amino acids: CASSHRQGTTGELFF. For the CDR3, the DNA is TGTGCCAGCAGCCACCGACAGGGTACCACCGGGGAGCTGTTTTTT. The V and J genes are TRBV9 and TRBJ2-2; 7 bases align to TRBD1. After removal of 4 bases from V and 4 bases from J, the junction contained 7 bases not matched to a gene. Germline V gene sequence: CDR1 SGDLS, CDR2 YYNGEE. The CDR3 covers 15 residues.